These T cell receptor beta chains were read from a single sample in a study of vaccination effects on CD4 cells after COVID-19. Profiling relied on immunoSEQ multiplex PCR, and the TCRdb table lists in-frame clones only, not all of them. The sample consists of 45,000 to 65,000 clones, over 80% of them appearing once. Their antigens are not known. The material sequenced was CD4+ T cells from PBMCs cultured with HCoV-229E spike peptides, taken before COVID-19 vaccination. These TCRs come from a human donor who received a COVID-19 vaccine. The CDR3 runs from the conserved cysteine through the conserved F or W. The D gene is left open where the match is weak. Clone sizes are given selectively: once, few, many, or a class where the clone is expanded.

clone_size	j_call	d_call	v_call	cdr3_aa	cdr3_nt
few	TRBJ1-5	-	TRBV19	CASSWFDSNQPQHF	TGTGCCAGTAGTTGGTTTGATAGCAATCAGCCCCAGCATTTT
-	TRBJ1-1	TRBD1	TRBV24-1	CATSDSGQGEAEAFF	TGTGCCACCAGTGATTCAGGACAGGGTGAGGCTGAAGCTTTCTTT
once	TRBJ2-2	TRBD1	TRBV10-2	CASSGPGQGITGELFF	TGCGCCAGCAGTGGCCCGGGACAGGGTATCACCGGGGAGCTGTTTTTT
-	TRBJ1-1	-	TRBV6-5	CASSSNRGEAFF	TGTGCCAGCAGTTCAAACCGGGGTGAAGCTTTCTTT
-	TRBJ2-1	TRBD2	TRBV28	CASSSPTGGGSYNEQFF	TGTGCCAGCAGTTCCCCCACCGGGGGGGGGTCCTACAATGAGCAGTTCTTC
-	TRBJ2-1	TRBD2	TRBV19	CAASSASGVSSYNEQFF	TGTGCCGCTAGTAGTGCTAGCGGGGTTAGCTCCTACAATGAGCAGTTCTTC
-	TRBJ2-1	-	TRBV4-1	CASSQEPGPPNEQFF	TGCGCCAGCAGCCAAGAACCAGGACCTCCTAATGAGCAGTTCTTC
-	TRBJ2-1	-	TRBV5-1	CASAPDQGFYNEQFF	TGCGCCAGCGCCCCTGACCAGGGGTTCTACAATGAGCAGTTCTTC
-	TRBJ2-2	-	TRBV7-2	CASSLVGRTVNTGELFF	TGTGCCAGCAGCTTAGTTGGGAGGACGGTGAACACCGGGGAGCTGTTTTTT
-	TRBJ1-5	-	TRBV24-1	CATSEHNQPQHF	TGTGCCACCAGTGAACACAATCAGCCCCAGCATTTT
-	TRBJ1-6	-	TRBV4-1	CASSQDGWSYNSPLHF	TGCGCCAGCAGCCAAGATGGCTGGAGTTATAATTCACCCCTCCACTTT
few	TRBJ2-2	-	TRBV11-3	CASSSQAEIGAGELFF	TGTGCCAGCAGCTCCCAGGCAGAGATCGGGGCCGGGGAGCTGTTTTTT
-	TRBJ1-4	TRBD1	TRBV7-6	CASSSTGGRSTNEKLFF	TGTGCCAGCAGCTCCACAGGGGGCAGGTCTACTAATGAAAAACTGTTTTTT
-	TRBJ1-2	-	TRBV6-5	CASSYRSGYGYTF	TGTGCCAGCAGTTACAGGAGCGGCTATGGCTACACCTTC
-	TRBJ2-5	TRBD2	TRBV7-9	CASSLVTSGLRYF	TGTGCCAGCAGCTTAGTGACTAGCGGGTTGAGGTACTTC
-	TRBJ2-2	-	TRBV12-3/TRBV12-4	CASSNDWDGELFF	TGTGCCAGCAGCAACGACTGGGACGGGGAGCTGTTTTTT
-	TRBJ1-5	-	TRBV19	CASSIVQVFNQPQHF	TGTGCCAGTAGTATAGTACAGGTCTTCAATCAGCCCCAGCATTTT
-	TRBJ2-1	-	TRBV6-5	CASSYSISGLREQFF	TGTGCCAGCAGTTACTCGATTTCCGGGCTCCGGGAGCAGTTCTTC
-	TRBJ1-2	-	TRBV28	CASTTTSSYGYTF	TGTGCCAGCACGACAACCTCTAGCTATGGCTACACCTTC
-	TRBJ1-1	TRBD1	TRBV29-1	CSVQGGDRWNTEAFF	TGCAGCGTACAAGGAGGGGACAGGTGGAACACTGAAGCTTTCTTT
-	TRBJ1-4	TRBD1	TRBV19	CASSRPPGGGEKLFF	TGTGCCAGTAGTAGGCCCCCAGGGGGGGGTGAAAAACTGTTTTTT
once	TRBJ2-6	TRBD2	TRBV5-1	CASSQAPGGSGANVLTF	TGCGCCAGCAGCCAAGCACCGGGGGGATCTGGGGCCAACGTCCTGACTTTC
once	TRBJ1-1	-	TRBV5-1	CASSLDGGGTEAFF	TGCGCCAGCAGCTTGGATGGGGGCGGGACTGAAGCTTTCTTT
-	TRBJ2-1	-	TRBV19	CATALGISYNEQFF	TGTGCCACCGCTCTGGGGATCTCCTACAATGAGCAGTTCTTC
few	TRBJ2-3	-	TRBV12-3/TRBV12-4	CASSDRGTDTQYF	TGTGCCAGCAGTGATCGTGGGACAGATACGCAGTATTTT
-	TRBJ1-1	TRBD1	TRBV6-1	CASSEDRGLEAFF	TGTGCCAGCAGTGAAGACAGGGGGCTTGAAGCTTTCTTT
-	TRBJ2-5	TRBD2	TRBV7-2	CASSTTSGGGQETQYF	TGTGCCAGCAGCACTACTAGCGGGGGGGGCCAAGAGACCCAGTACTTC
-	TRBJ1-2	-	TRBV18	CASSPGSFLVYGYTF	TGTGCCAGCTCACCGGGCTCGTTCCTGGTCTATGGCTACACCTTC
few	TRBJ2-1	-	TRBV5-8	CASRPQGSEQFF	TGTGCCAGCAGACCACAGGGAAGTGAGCAGTTCTTC
-	TRBJ2-6	-	TRBV9	CASSVDPGDANVLTF	TGTGCCAGCAGCGTAGATCCAGGGGACGCCAACGTCCTGACTTTC
once	TRBJ1-2	-	TRBV29-1	CSVDRWQGRDGYTF	TGCAGCGTTGATAGGTGGCAGGGTAGGGATGGCTACACCTTC
-	TRBJ1-6	-	TRBV7-9	CASSLARDSPLHF	TGTGCCAGCAGCTTAGCCCGGGATTCACCCCTCCACTTT
-	TRBJ2-1	TRBD2	TRBV5-6	CASSLDVAGGPVEQFF	TGTGCCAGCAGCTTGGATGTAGCGGGGGGTCCGGTTGAGCAGTTCTTC
-	TRBJ2-1	-	TRBV7-9	CASSPPIGGNEQFF	TGTGCCAGCAGCCCCCCGATTGGGGGGAATGAGCAGTTCTTC
-	TRBJ1-2	TRBD1	TRBV3-1/TRBV3-2	CASTSAGTGPYYGYTF	TGTGCCAGCACCTCGGCTGGGACAGGTCCGTACTATGGCTACACCTTC
-	TRBJ2-1	-	TRBV10-2	CATEKDNEQFF	TGCGCCACAGAGAAAGACAATGAGCAGTTCTTC
-	TRBJ2-3	TRBD2	TRBV5-1	CASSYRGVVTDTQYF	TGCGCCAGCAGCTACCGGGGGGTAGTCACAGATACGCAGTATTTT
-	TRBJ1-1	-	TRBV5-1	CASSPPFGGQAEAFF	TGCGCCAGCAGCCCGCCTTTTGGTGGTCAGGCTGAAGCTTTCTTT
-	TRBJ2-4	TRBD1	TRBV4-1	CASSQGDSLAKNIQYF	TGCGCCAGCAGCCAAGGGGACAGCCTAGCCAAAAACATTCAGTACTTC
-	TRBJ2-4	-	TRBV28	CASSPSSGGNIQYF	TGTGCCAGCAGTCCGTCCTCCGGAGGAAACATTCAGTACTTC
-	TRBJ2-2	-	TRBV2	CASSEWGPNTGELFF	TGTGCCAGCAGTGAATGGGGCCCGAACACCGGGGAGCTGTTTTTT
-	TRBJ2-3	TRBD2	TRBV2	CASTSGLAGGADTQYF	TGTGCCAGCACATCCGGACTAGCGGGGGGGGCAGATACGCAGTATTTT
-	TRBJ2-2	-	TRBV2	CASSPLVNTGELFF	TGTGCCAGCAGCCCCCTTGTGAACACCGGGGAGCTGTTTTTT
-	TRBJ1-3	-	TRBV5-6	CASSWPPSGNTIYF	TGTGCCAGCAGCTGGCCACCCTCTGGAAACACCATATATTTT
-	TRBJ1-4	TRBD1	TRBV2	CASVDRVGEKLFF	TGTGCCAGCGTCGACAGGGTCGGTGAAAAACTGTTTTTT
-	TRBJ2-5	-	TRBV11-2	CASGPTGQETQYF	TGTGCCAGCGGCCCGACGGGGCAAGAGACCCAGTACTTC